The rows below give T cell receptor beta chains drawn from one sample of a study of blood T cells in healthy people across ages. TCRdb re-analysed the 5' RACE reads in MiXCR, keeping a single row per CDR3 protein. The sample has around 1.5 million distinct CDR3 sequences; about 31% are singletons. Sequenced sample: blood. All receptors come from a woman in her twenties or thirties in good health. Both conserved end residues are part of each CDR3. Fields, in order: V gene, clone size, D gene, J gene, CDR3 DNA, CDR3 protein. A D gene is named only where the DNA matches it firmly. The listing skips clone size in some rows; elsewhere it reads once, few, many or a size class.

V gene: TRBV29-1
clone size: many
D gene: .
J gene: TRBJ2-3
CDR3 DNA: TGCAGCGTTAAAGGGTCTGCGGGGATGGGCACAGATACGCAGTATTTT
CDR3 protein: CSVKGSAGMGTDTQYF

V gene: TRBV4-1
clone size: .
D gene: .
J gene: TRBJ2-3
CDR3 DNA: TGTGCCAGCAGCTTTTTTGGCGGGGCCACAGATACGCAGTATTTT
CDR3 protein: CASSFFGGATDTQYF

V gene: TRBV20-1
clone size: .
D gene: .
J gene: TRBJ2-3
CDR3 DNA: TGCAGTGCAAGGTTCTCTCGTAGCACAGATACGCAGTATTTT
CDR3 protein: CSARFSRSTDTQYF

V gene: TRBV20-1
clone size: .
D gene: TRBD2
J gene: TRBJ2-7
CDR3 DNA: TGCAGTGCCCGAACGGCGGGGGGCGAAACTGCGCAGTACTTC
CDR3 protein: CSARTAGGETAQYF

V gene: TRBV20-1
clone size: few
D gene: .
J gene: TRBJ2-3
CDR3 DNA: TGCAGTGCCCCACCCCAGGGGACCACAGATACGCAGTATTTT
CDR3 protein: CSAPPQGTTDTQYF

V gene: TRBV27
clone size: few
D gene: .
J gene: TRBJ2-5
CDR3 DNA: TGTGCCAGCAGTTTAGAGGCCTCGGTAGTCTCAGAGACCCAGTACTTC
CDR3 protein: CASSLEASVVSETQYF

V gene: TRBV2
clone size: .
D gene: .
J gene: TRBJ2-5
CDR3 DNA: TGTGCCAGCAGAGCCGGGGGACCGGTCCAAGAGACCCAGTACTTC
CDR3 protein: CASRAGGPVQETQYF

V gene: TRBV3-1
clone size: few
D gene: .
J gene: TRBJ2-5
CDR3 DNA: TGTGCCAGCAGCCAAATGGGGGGCCCCGGGACCCAGTACTTC
CDR3 protein: CASSQMGGPGTQYF

V gene: TRBV10-3
clone size: .
D gene: .
J gene: TRBJ2-2
CDR3 DNA: TGTGCCATCAGTCCCGCTGGGAACACCGGGGAGCTGTTTTTT
CDR3 protein: CAISPAGNTGELFF

V gene: TRBV10-3
clone size: few
D gene: TRBD2
J gene: TRBJ2-1
CDR3 DNA: TGTGCCATCAGTGAGTCGAGGATAGCGGGAGGGCATGAGCAGTTCTTC
CDR3 protein: CAISESRIAGGHEQFF

V gene: TRBV9
clone size: .
D gene: .
J gene: TRBJ1-2
CDR3 DNA: TGTGCCAGCAGCGCCACCCCGGGGCCCGGTGCCTATGGCTACACCTTC
CDR3 protein: CASSATPGPGAYGYTF

V gene: TRBV20-1
clone size: few
D gene: TRBD2
J gene: TRBJ2-3
CDR3 DNA: TGCAGTGCTACTCTACTAGCGGGAGCCGCAGATACGCAGTATTTT
CDR3 protein: CSATLLAGAADTQYF

V gene: TRBV5-1
clone size: .
D gene: TRBD1
J gene: TRBJ2-5
CDR3 DNA: TGCGCCAGCAGACCGACAGGGGGACTAATAGAGACCCAGTACTTC
CDR3 protein: CASRPTGGLIETQYF

V gene: TRBV5-5
clone size: .
D gene: TRBD1
J gene: TRBJ2-7
CDR3 DNA: TGTGCCAGCAGCTTGTCGCAGGGGGCGTTCTACGAGCAGTACTTC
CDR3 protein: CASSLSQGAFYEQYF

V gene: TRBV20-1
clone size: few
D gene: TRBD2
J gene: TRBJ2-2
CDR3 DNA: TGCAGTGCTAGCGAAGCGGGGGGCACCGGGGAGCTGTTTTTT
CDR3 protein: CSASEAGGTGELFF

V gene: TRBV7-6
clone size: .
D gene: .
J gene: TRBJ1-2
CDR3 DNA: TGTGCCAGCAGCCCAAATAGATTGACCGGCTCCCTATGGGGCTACACCTTC
CDR3 protein: CASSPNRLTGSLWGYTF

V gene: TRBV7-3
clone size: few
D gene: .
J gene: TRBJ2-5
CDR3 DNA: TGTGCCAGCAGCTTATGGGGCGGGCGGGAGACCCAGTACTTC
CDR3 protein: CASSLWGGRETQYF

V gene: TRBV6-1
clone size: few
D gene: .
J gene: TRBJ2-5
CDR3 DNA: TGTGCCAGCAGTGACAAGGGGACGGCGTCTGTTTCTGGGACCCAGTACTTC
CDR3 protein: CASSDKGTASVSGTQYF

V gene: TRBV4-1
clone size: .
D gene: TRBD2
J gene: TRBJ2-3
CDR3 DNA: TGCGCCAGCAGCCAAGCGGGTAGCGGGATGGGAGATACGCAGTATTTT
CDR3 protein: CASSQAGSGMGDTQYF

V gene: TRBV25-1
clone size: .
D gene: .
J gene: TRBJ2-5
CDR3 DNA: TGTGCCAGCAGGGTAGGACACGGGAAGACCCAGTACTTC
CDR3 protein: CASRVGHGKTQYF

V gene: TRBV6-6
clone size: few
D gene: TRBD2
J gene: TRBJ2-7
CDR3 DNA: TGTGCCAGCAGTTACCCGCGGGTAGCGGGGCTCTACGAGCAGTACTTC
CDR3 protein: CASSYPRVAGLYEQYF

V gene: TRBV2
clone size: .
D gene: TRBD1
J gene: TRBJ1-4
CDR3 DNA: TGTGCCAGCAGGGTGGACAGGGTTAATGAAAAACTGTTTTTT
CDR3 protein: CASRVDRVNEKLFF

V gene: TRBV6-2/TRBV6-3
clone size: few
D gene: TRBD1
J gene: TRBJ1-2
CDR3 DNA: TGTGCCAGCAGTTACGCCGGTGGGGACAGGGGCGATGGCTACACCTTC
CDR3 protein: CASSYAGGDRGDGYTF

V gene: TRBV5-1
clone size: .
D gene: TRBD2
J gene: TRBJ2-1
CDR3 DNA: TGCGCCAGCAGCTTGTTCTCTAGCGGGGATAGTGAGCAGTTCTTC
CDR3 protein: CASSLFSSGDSEQFF

V gene: TRBV2
clone size: .
D gene: .
J gene: TRBJ2-3
CDR3 DNA: TGTGCCGGCATAAGCGGAGATACGCAGTATTTT
CDR3 protein: CAGISGDTQYF

V gene: TRBV27
clone size: once
D gene: TRBD2
J gene: TRBJ2-7
CDR3 DNA: TGTGCCAGCAGTTTACTGCTAGCGGGAGCCCCCTACGAGCAGTACTTC
CDR3 protein: CASSLLLAGAPYEQYF

V gene: TRBV7-6
clone size: few
D gene: .
J gene: TRBJ2-1
CDR3 DNA: TGTGCCAGCAGCCGTGACAGGACGTCATCGAATGAGCAGTTCTTC
CDR3 protein: CASSRDRTSSNEQFF

V gene: TRBV4-1
clone size: many
D gene: .
J gene: TRBJ1-6
CDR3 DNA: TGCGCCAGCAGCCCCCGGACAGATTATTCACCCCTCCACTTT
CDR3 protein: CASSPRTDYSPLHF

V gene: TRBV28
clone size: .
D gene: .
J gene: TRBJ2-1
CDR3 DNA: TGTGCCAGCAGTTTCCGGCGGGGGCACTACAATGAGCAGTTCTTC
CDR3 protein: CASSFRRGHYNEQFF

V gene: TRBV29-1
clone size: few
D gene: .
J gene: TRBJ1-1
CDR3 DNA: TGCAGCGTTGCAGGGAGAGGCGACACTGAAGCTTTCTTT
CDR3 protein: CSVAGRGDTEAFF

V gene: TRBV4-1
clone size: many
D gene: .
J gene: TRBJ2-7
CDR3 DNA: TGCGCCAGCAGCCCTACAGGGCTGGACGAGCAGTACTTC
CDR3 protein: CASSPTGLDEQYF

V gene: TRBV20-1
clone size: .
D gene: TRBD1
J gene: TRBJ2-3
CDR3 DNA: TGCAGTGCTTCGGACCTCCTACAGGGGCCGGCAGATACGCAGTATTTT
CDR3 protein: CSASDLLQGPADTQYF

V gene: TRBV28
clone size: few
D gene: TRBD2
J gene: TRBJ2-3
CDR3 DNA: TGTGCCTGTGGGGGGAGGGCGGGCACAGATACGCAGTATTTT
CDR3 protein: CACGGRAGTDTQYF

V gene: TRBV20-1
clone size: .
D gene: .
J gene: TRBJ2-2
CDR3 DNA: TGCAGTGCTAGAGGAGTGTCGGGCACCGGGGAGCTGTTTTTT
CDR3 protein: CSARGVSGTGELFF

V gene: TRBV9
clone size: many
D gene: .
J gene: TRBJ2-7
CDR3 DNA: TGTGCCAGCAGCGCCGGGGGGCCATTATCCTACGAGCAGTACTTC
CDR3 protein: CASSAGGPLSYEQYF

V gene: TRBV4-1
clone size: few
D gene: .
J gene: TRBJ2-3
CDR3 DNA: TGCGCCAGCAGCCAGGGTGGTGGGACAAGATACCTCAGGGATACGCAGTATTTT
CDR3 protein: CASSQGGGTRYLRDTQYF

V gene: TRBV7-2
clone size: .
D gene: TRBD1
J gene: TRBJ1-5
CDR3 DNA: TGTGCCAGCAGCTTGACTCGGACAGGGTATAGCAATCAGCCCCAGCATTTT
CDR3 protein: CASSLTRTGYSNQPQHF

V gene: TRBV10-3
clone size: .
D gene: TRBD1
J gene: TRBJ2-7
CDR3 DNA: TGTGCCCCCTCAGGGGGCTACGAGCAGTACTTC
CDR3 protein: CAPSGGYEQYF

V gene: TRBV29-1
clone size: many
D gene: .
J gene: TRBJ2-3
CDR3 DNA: TGCAGCGTTGCCGGGTCTGGGGTAGTCGGAGATACGCAGTATTTT
CDR3 protein: CSVAGSGVVGDTQYF

V gene: TRBV6-1
clone size: .
D gene: .
J gene: TRBJ1-5
CDR3 DNA: TGTGCCAGCGAGGGGATGACAAACAATCAGCCCCAGCATTTT
CDR3 protein: CASEGMTNNQPQHF

V gene: TRBV27
clone size: .
D gene: TRBD2
J gene: TRBJ2-1
CDR3 DNA: TGTGCCAGCCGCAGAACCCTCGGGACTACTAACAATGAGCAGTTCTTC
CDR3 protein: CASRRTLGTTNNEQFF

V gene: TRBV3-1
clone size: few
D gene: .
J gene: TRBJ2-7
CDR3 DNA: TGTGCCAGCAGCTCTGATGGCCCCGGGGGGCAGTACTTC
CDR3 protein: CASSSDGPGGQYF